Listed below are T cell receptor beta chains from one sample, sequenced in a study of T-cell memory formation after mild COVID-19. A single record per CDR3 protein comes from TCRdb applying MiXCR to the 5' RACE reads. The sample has tens of thousands of distinct CDR3 sequences, 25% seen once; the top ten hold less than 55%. Sequences were obtained from PBMCs or a T cell subset sorted from them (not recorded which). The receptors stem from a man younger than 35 who had mild COVID-19 (a few samples of this study predate the infection). Cell type and time point are not known. Both conserved end residues are part of each CDR3. D genes are given only for firm matches. The size of a clone is reported for some rows only, either as once, few or many, or as a class for expanded clones.

TRBV6-5,-,-,TRBJ1-5,CASSPPGDKQPQHF,TGTGCCAGCAGTCCTCCCGGGGACAAACAGCCCCAGCATTTT
TRBV4-1,few,-,TRBJ1-2,CASSQEPTPGSNYGYTF,TGCGCCAGCAGCCAAGAGCCTACCCCCGGGAGCAACTATGGCTACACCTTC
TRBV6-5,few,-,TRBJ1-2,CASSYGASFYGYTF,TGTGCCAGCAGTTACGGAGCCAGCTTTTATGGCTACACCTTC
TRBV18,-,-,TRBJ1-1,CASSPVRVDTEAFF,TGTGCCAGCTCACCAGTCCGGGTCGACACTGAAGCTTTCTTT
TRBV5-5,few,-,TRBJ1-6,CASSPPRRTDYNSPLHF,TGTGCCAGCAGCCCTCCCCGACGGACCGATTATAATTCACCCCTCCACTTT
TRBV7-9,-,TRBD1,TRBJ2-5,CASSSTTGSTQETQYF,TGTGCCAGCAGCTCCACGACAGGGTCTACTCAAGAGACCCAGTACTTC
TRBV7-9,once,-,TRBJ2-7,CASSPRTEFRQYF,TGTGCCAGCAGCCCGCGGACGGAGTTCAGGCAGTACTTC
TRBV29-1,many,-,TRBJ1-1,CSVEDGVNTEAFF,TGCAGCGTTGAAGATGGCGTGAACACTGAAGCTTTCTTT
TRBV6-2/TRBV6-3,few,-,TRBJ2-1,CASLRAGTYNEQFF,TGTGCCAGCCTCCGGGCCGGCACCTACAATGAGCAGTTCTTC
TRBV4-1,-,-,TRBJ1-1,CASSQGLGVYTEAFF,TGCGCCAGCAGCCAGGGTTTAGGGGTTTACACTGAAGCTTTCTTT
TRBV4-3,-,TRBD2,TRBJ2-7,CASSQDFLRGGPEQYF,TGCGCCAGCAGCCAAGATTTTTTACGGGGGGGCCCCGAGCAGTACTTC
TRBV28,few,TRBD1,TRBJ1-3,CASSPRDSSSGNTIYF,TGTGCCAGCAGCCCCAGGGACAGTAGCTCTGGAAACACCATATATTTT
TRBV4-3,-,-,TRBJ1-4,CASSQDRGYDEKLFF,TGCGCCAGCAGCCAAGATCGAGGGTACGATGAAAAACTGTTTTTT
TRBV5-1,-,-,TRBJ1-1,CASSPQWVRTEAFF,TGCGCCAGCAGCCCGCAGTGGGTCCGGACTGAAGCTTTCTTT
TRBV25-1,many,-,TRBJ1-3,CASSPGHTGNTIYF,TGTGCCAGCAGCCCCGGCCATACTGGAAACACCATATATTTT
TRBV5-1,-,-,TRBJ2-1,CASSVGGNEQFF,TGCGCCAGCAGCGTTGGGGGCAATGAGCAGTTCTTC
TRBV23-1,-,TRBD1,TRBJ2-3,CASSQSEQGAYHFSTDTQYF,TGCGCCAGCAGTCAATCGGAACAGGGGGCCTACCATTTTAGCACAGATACGCAGTATTTT
TRBV11-2,few,-,TRBJ2-1,CASSIGGGLLNEQFF,TGTGCCAGCAGCATTGGGGGGGGGCTCCTCAATGAGCAGTTCTTC
TRBV5-1,-,-,TRBJ2-7,CASSFGGLSYEQYF,TGCGCCAGCAGCTTTGGGGGGCTCTCCTACGAGCAGTACTTC
TRBV4-2,few,-,TRBJ1-2,CASSQRERKNYGYTF,TGTGCCAGCAGCCAGCGGGAGAGAAAGAACTATGGCTACACCTTC
TRBV12-3/TRBV12-4,few,-,TRBJ1-1,CASSRRGGDTEAFF,TGTGCCAGCAGCCGCCGGGGGGGGGACACTGAAGCTTTCTTT
TRBV5-1,few,-,TRBJ2-3,CASSLDGDTQYF,TGCGCCAGCAGCTTGGATGGAGATACGCAGTATTTT
TRBV7-6,many,TRBD2,TRBJ2-3,CASSLAGRTDTQYF,TGTGCCAGCAGCCTAGCGGGCCGCACAGATACGCAGTATTTT
TRBV21-1,-,-,TRBJ2-5,CASSIVQPETQYF,TGTGCCAGCAGCATAGTCCAGCCAGAGACCCAGTACTTC
TRBV7-6,few,TRBD2,TRBJ2-3,CASSNSGGADTQYF,TGTGCCAGCAGCAATAGCGGGGGGGCAGATACGCAGTATTTT
TRBV7-8,-,-,TRBJ1-2,CASSVLDPGPIGGYYGYTF,TGTGCCAGCAGCGTTCTAGATCCGGGCCCTATTGGGGGATACTATGGCTACACCTTC
TRBV5-1,-,-,TRBJ2-5,CASTLRLASAKETQYF,TGCGCCAGCACCCTCCGGTTGGCGTCCGCCAAGGAGACCCAGTACTTC
TRBV13,few,TRBD2,TRBJ2-3,CASSFAGGPDTQYF,TGTGCCAGCAGCTTTGCGGGGGGGCCCGATACGCAGTATTTT
TRBV4-3,-,-,TRBJ1-2,CASSQDTGNPLYGYTF,TGCGCCAGCAGCCAAGATACAGGGAACCCCCTCTATGGCTACACCTTC
TRBV5-1,many,-,TRBJ2-7,CASSLGRAYEQYF,TGTGCCAGCAGTTTAGGAAGGGCCTACGAGCAGTACTTC
TRBV28,few,TRBD2,TRBJ2-3,CATQEWTSGYTDTQYF,TGTGCCACTCAGGAATGGACTAGCGGATACACAGATACGCAGTATTTT
TRBV20-1,few,-,TRBJ1-6,CSARLRSQSSYNSPLHF,TGCAGTGCTAGACTGAGATCACAAAGCTCCTATAATTCACCCCTCCACTTT
TRBV6-6,-,TRBD1,TRBJ1-6,CASSYSGGQINSPLHF,TGTGCCAGCAGTTACTCCGGGGGACAGATTAATTCACCCCTCCACTTT
TRBV3-1,-,-,TRBJ1-2,CASSQAGFDYGYTF,TGTGCCAGCAGCCAAGCGGGGTTTGACTATGGCTACACCTTC
TRBV24-1,few,TRBD2,TRBJ2-1,CATSRRRGGYNEQFF,TGTGCCACCTCCCGCAGGAGGGGAGGGTACAATGAGCAGTTCTTC
TRBV4-2,few,-,TRBJ2-7,CASSQYGGIYEQYF,TGTGCCAGCAGCCAGTATGGGGGCATCTACGAGCAGTACTTC
TRBV4-2,few,-,TRBJ1-6,CASSQDPPGIKPDSPLHF,TGTGCCAGCAGCCAAGATCCCCCGGGTATCAAACCCGATTCACCCCTCCACTTT